Included here is one TCR beta chain sequence, with context. CDR3 size: 14 residues. V lost 3 bases, J lost 7 bases, and 10 bases stayed unmatched. The germline V gene has CDR1 SGHRS and CDR2 YFSETQ. Only in-frame clones appear in the TCRdb table, and some are missing; sequencing was by immunoSEQ multiplex PCR. The repertoire consists of about 350,000 clones, with roughly 90% occurring once and the leading ten covering less than 9%. The sample originates from a study of blood T cell repertoires in COVID-19. The chain joins TRBV5-1 to TRBJ2-7; 7 positions agree with TRBD1. This sequence was found in a woman aged 55-69 years with COVID-19, enrolled during active disease. The material sequenced was peripheral blood. DNA for the CDR3: TGCGCCAGCAGCTACACCGGGACAGCGAGAGAGCAGTACTTC. This translates into CASSYTGTAREQYF.